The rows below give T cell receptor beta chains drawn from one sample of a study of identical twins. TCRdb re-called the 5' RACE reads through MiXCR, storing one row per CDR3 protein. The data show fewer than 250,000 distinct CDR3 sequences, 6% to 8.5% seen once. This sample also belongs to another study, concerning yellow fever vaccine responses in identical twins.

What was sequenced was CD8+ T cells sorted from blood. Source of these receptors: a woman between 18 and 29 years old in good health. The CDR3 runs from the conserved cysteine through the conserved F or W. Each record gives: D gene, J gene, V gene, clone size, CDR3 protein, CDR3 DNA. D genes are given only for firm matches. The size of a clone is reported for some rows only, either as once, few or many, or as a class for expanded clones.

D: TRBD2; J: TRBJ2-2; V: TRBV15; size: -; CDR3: CATSRDPPGGPGTGELFF; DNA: TGTGCCACCAGCAGAGATCCCCCGGGGGGGCCGGGCACCGGGGAGCTGTTTTTT
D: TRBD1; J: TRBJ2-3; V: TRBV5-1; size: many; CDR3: CASSLVLIGQEPTDTQYF; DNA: TGCGCCAGCAGCTTGGTACTGATCGGACAGGAGCCCACAGATACGCAGTATTTT
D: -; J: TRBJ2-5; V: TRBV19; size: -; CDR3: CASSTRGSRETQYF; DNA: TGTGCCAGTAGTACCCGCGGGTCCAGGGAGACCCAGTACTTC
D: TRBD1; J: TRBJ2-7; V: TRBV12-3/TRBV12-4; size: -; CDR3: CASSPDRDLYEQYF; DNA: TGTGCCAGCAGTCCCGACAGGGACCTTTACGAGCAGTACTTC
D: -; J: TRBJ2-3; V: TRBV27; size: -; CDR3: CASSFRSRKASTDTQYF; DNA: TGTGCCAGCAGTTTTAGGTCCCGGAAAGCTAGCACAGATACGCAGTATTTT
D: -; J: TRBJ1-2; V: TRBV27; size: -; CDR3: CATRGGDVRHGYTF; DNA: TGTGCCACCCGAGGGGGAGACGTTAGACATGGCTACACCTTC
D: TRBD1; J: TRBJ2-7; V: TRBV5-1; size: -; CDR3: CASSSPPGQGAYEQYF; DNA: TGCGCCAGCAGCTCACCTCCGGGACAGGGTGCCTACGAGCAGTACTTC
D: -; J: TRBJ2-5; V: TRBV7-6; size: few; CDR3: CASSLDPTGETQYF; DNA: TGTGCCAGCAGCTTAGATCCTACCGGGGAGACCCAGTACTTC
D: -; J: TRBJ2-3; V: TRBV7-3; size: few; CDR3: CASSSQGVDTQYF; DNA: TGTGCCAGCAGCTCGCAGGGAGTCGATACGCAGTATTTT
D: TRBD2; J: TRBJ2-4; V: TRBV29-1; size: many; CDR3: CSAEGGSKNIQYF; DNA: TGCAGCGCAGAGGGCGGGAGCAAAAACATTCAGTACTTC
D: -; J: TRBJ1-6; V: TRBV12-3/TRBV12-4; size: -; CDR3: CASSSGGNSPLHF; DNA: TGTGCCAGCAGTTCCGGGGGGAATTCACCCCTCCACTTT
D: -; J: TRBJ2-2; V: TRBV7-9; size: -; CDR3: CASSLRGGNTGELFF; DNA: TGTGCCAGCAGCTTAAGGGGAGGAAACACCGGGGAGCTGTTTTTT
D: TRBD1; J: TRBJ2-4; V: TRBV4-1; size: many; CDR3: CASSPGQGRGKNIQYF; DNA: TGCGCCAGCAGCCCGGGACAGGGCAGAGGCAAAAACATTCAGTACTTC
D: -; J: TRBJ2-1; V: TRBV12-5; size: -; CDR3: CASGLGSYNEQFF; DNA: TGTGCTAGTGGTTTAGGCTCCTACAATGAGCAGTTCTTC
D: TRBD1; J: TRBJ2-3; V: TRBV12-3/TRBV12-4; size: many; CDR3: CASTVTGVRADTQYF; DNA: TGTGCCAGCACCGTGACAGGGGTTAGGGCAGATACGCAGTATTTT
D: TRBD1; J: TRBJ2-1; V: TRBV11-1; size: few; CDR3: CASSTTDRGAAPFNEQFF; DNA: TGTGCCAGCAGTACTACCGACAGGGGTGCGGCCCCATTCAATGAGCAGTTCTTC
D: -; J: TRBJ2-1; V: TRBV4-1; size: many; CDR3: CASSQEGLAENEQFF; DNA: TGCGCCAGCAGCCAAGAGGGCTTGGCAGAAAATGAGCAGTTCTTC
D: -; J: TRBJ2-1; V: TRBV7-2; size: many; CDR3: CASSFFKKGFLDEQFF; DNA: TGTGCCAGCAGCTTTTTTAAGAAGGGGTTTTTGGATGAGCAGTTCTTC
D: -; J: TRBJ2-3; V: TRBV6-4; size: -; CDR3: CASSDTGAATDTQYF; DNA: TGTGCCAGCAGTGACACGGGGGCGGCCACAGATACGCAGTATTTT
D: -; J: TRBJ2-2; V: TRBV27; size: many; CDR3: CASSQSRTGELFF; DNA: TGTGCCAGCAGTCAATCGAGGACCGGGGAGCTGTTTTTT
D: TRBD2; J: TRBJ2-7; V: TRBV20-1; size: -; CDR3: CSARDSLAPIHEQYF; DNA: TGCAGTGCTAGAGATTCACTAGCGCCGATCCACGAGCAGTACTTC
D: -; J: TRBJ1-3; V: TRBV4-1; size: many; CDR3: CASSQAGGLGNTIYF; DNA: TGCGCCAGCAGCCAAGCTGGGGGCCTCGGAAACACCATATATTTT
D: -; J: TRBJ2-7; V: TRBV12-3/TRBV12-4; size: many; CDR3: CASSPGHKTYEQYF; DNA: TGTGCCAGCAGTCCGGGACACAAGACCTACGAGCAGTACTTC
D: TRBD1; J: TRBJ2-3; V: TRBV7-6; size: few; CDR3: CASSLVGTDYSTDTQYF; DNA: TGTGCCAGCAGCTTAGTCGGGACAGACTACAGCACAGATACGCAGTATTTT
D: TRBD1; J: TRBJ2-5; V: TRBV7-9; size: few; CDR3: CASSPPRDRGQETQYF; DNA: TGTGCCAGCAGCCCACCCCGGGACAGGGGGCAAGAGACCCAGTACTTC
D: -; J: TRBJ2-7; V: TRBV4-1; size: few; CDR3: CASSQVFQGSYEQYF; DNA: TGCGCCAGCAGCCAAGTATTTCAGGGGTCCTACGAGCAGTACTTC
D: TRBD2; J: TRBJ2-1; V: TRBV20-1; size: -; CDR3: CSAGGLAGGYEQFF; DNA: TGCAGTGCTGGAGGACTAGCGGGAGGGTATGAGCAGTTCTTC
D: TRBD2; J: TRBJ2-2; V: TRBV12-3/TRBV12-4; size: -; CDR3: CASRWTSGRVANTGELFF; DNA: TGTGCCAGCAGATGGACTAGCGGGAGAGTTGCGAACACCGGGGAGCTGTTTTTT
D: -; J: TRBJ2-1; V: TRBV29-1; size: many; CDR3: CSVDRGLAYNEQFF; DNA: TGCAGCGTTGATAGGGGGTTGGCGTACAATGAGCAGTTCTTC
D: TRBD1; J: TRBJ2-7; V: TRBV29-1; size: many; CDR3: CSVPSRQGQTYEQYF; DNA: TGCAGCGTCCCTTCCCGACAGGGTCAGACCTACGAGCAGTACTTC
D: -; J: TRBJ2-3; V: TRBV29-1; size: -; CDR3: CSVGTASTDTQYF; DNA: TGCAGCGTCGGGACGGCTAGCACAGATACGCAGTATTTT
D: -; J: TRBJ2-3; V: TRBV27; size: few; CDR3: CASSLSAGAGIYTDTQYF; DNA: TGTGCCAGCAGTTTATCGGCAGGAGCCGGGATCTACACAGATACGCAGTATTTT
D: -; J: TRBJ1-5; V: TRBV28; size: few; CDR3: CASSFPRQDHRNQPQHF; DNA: TGTGCCAGCAGTTTTCCACGGCAGGATCATCGGAATCAGCCCCAGCATTTT
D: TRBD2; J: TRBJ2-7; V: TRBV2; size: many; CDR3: CASEGRGPNHEQYF; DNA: TGTGCCAGCGAGGGGAGGGGCCCCAACCACGAGCAGTACTTC
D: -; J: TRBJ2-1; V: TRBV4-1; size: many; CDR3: CASSQVHGADEQFF; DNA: TGCGCCAGCAGCCAAGTCCATGGGGCGGATGAGCAGTTCTTC
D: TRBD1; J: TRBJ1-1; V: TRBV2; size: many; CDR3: CASRMTGQNTEAFF; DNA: TGTGCCAGCAGGATGACAGGGCAAAACACTGAAGCTTTCTTT
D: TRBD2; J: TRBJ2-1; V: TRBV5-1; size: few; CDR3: CASSLPSAGGLNYNEQFF; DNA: TGCGCCAGCAGCTTACCCTCGGCGGGAGGCCTTAACTACAATGAGCAGTTCTTC
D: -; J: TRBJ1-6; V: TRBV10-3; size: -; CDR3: CAISESGSSYNSPLHF; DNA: TGTGCCATCAGTGAGTCAGGGAGCTCCTATAATTCACCCCTCCACTTT
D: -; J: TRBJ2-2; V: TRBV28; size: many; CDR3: CASSFRVTGELFF; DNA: TGTGCCAGCAGTTTTAGAGTAACCGGGGAGCTGTTTTTT
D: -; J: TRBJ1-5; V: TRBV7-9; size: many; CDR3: CASSSDWNQPQHF; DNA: TGTGCCAGCAGCTCCGACTGGAATCAGCCCCAGCATTTT
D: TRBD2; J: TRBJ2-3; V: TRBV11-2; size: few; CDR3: CASSPTPGLAGDNTDTQYF; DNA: TGTGCCAGCAGCCCGACCCCGGGACTAGCGGGGGATAACACAGATACGCAGTATTTT
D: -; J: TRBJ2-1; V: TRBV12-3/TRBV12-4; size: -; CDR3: CASSLALRGRRNEQFF; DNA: TGTGCCAGCAGTTTAGCGCTTCGGGGGAGACGGAATGAGCAGTTCTTC
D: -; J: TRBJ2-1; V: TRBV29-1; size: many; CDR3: CSVEVPFAGLNYNEQFF; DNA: TGCAGCGTTGAAGTCCCCTTTGCGGGGCTCAACTACAATGAGCAGTTCTTC
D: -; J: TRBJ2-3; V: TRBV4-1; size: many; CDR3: CASSQWNRGTDTQYF; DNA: TGCGCCAGCAGCCAATGGAACAGAGGCACAGATACGCAGTATTTT
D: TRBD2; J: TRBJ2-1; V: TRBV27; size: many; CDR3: CASTLSLAGAVGEQFF; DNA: TGTGCCAGCACCCTCTCACTAGCGGGAGCTGTGGGTGAGCAGTTCTTC
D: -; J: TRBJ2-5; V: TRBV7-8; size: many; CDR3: CASSGRGQVSETQYF; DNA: TGTGCCAGCAGCGGGAGGGGGCAGGTGTCAGAGACCCAGTACTTC
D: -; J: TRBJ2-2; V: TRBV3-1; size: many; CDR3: CASSQDDTGELFF; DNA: TGTGCCAGCAGCCAAGATGACACCGGGGAGCTGTTTTTT
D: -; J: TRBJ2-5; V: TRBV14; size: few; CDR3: CASSHVTAYQETQYF; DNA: TGTGCCAGCAGCCATGTTACAGCGTACCAAGAGACCCAGTACTTC
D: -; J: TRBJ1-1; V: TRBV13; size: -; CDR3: CASSFGQRAEAFF; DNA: TGTGCCAGCAGCTTCGGACAACGGGCTGAAGCTTTCTTT
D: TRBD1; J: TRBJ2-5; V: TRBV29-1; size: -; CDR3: CSFSDRVKETQYF; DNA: TGCAGCTTTAGTGACAGGGTAAAAGAGACCCAGTACTTC